This TCR beta chain stems from a study of T cells in Graves' hyperthyroidism and ophthalmopathy. This clonotype was detected ten times or more. Authors of the study amplified TCR beta CDR3 regions from RNA transcripts. With the HTBI primer set, the TCR CDR3 went through a first round of RT-PCR. TCRdb re-called the multiplex PCR reads with MiXCR, one entry per CDR3 protein. Altogether approximately 560,000 distinct CDR3 sequences are present, around a sixth being singletons, with the ten largest covering under 8%. The CDR3 length is 12 residues. Germline values: CDR1 MNHNS, CDR2 SASEGT. V was shortened by 7 bases and J by 6 bases, with 12 bases between the two germline ends.

What was sequenced was blood. This chain joins TRBV6-1 and TRBJ1-1; D uncertain. This TCR derives from a woman in her 30s with Graves' hyperthyroidism. CDR3 protein: CASNLGMAEAFF. The CDR3 DNA reads TGTGCCAGCAACTTGGGAATGGCTGAAGCTTTCTTT.